A single sample gave rise to the 25 T cell receptor beta chains below, sequenced in a study of blood T cell repertoires in COVID-19. Assay used: immunoSEQ multiplex PCR; TCRdb lists only in-frame clones, some missing. The sample contains about 100,000 clones, about 86% of which appear only once. Specimen: peripheral blood. The receptor source for this set is a man between 60 and 75 years old with acute or convalescent COVID-19.

The V call is TRBV4-1, the J call TRBJ2-5; TRBD2 agrees at 9 bases. The CDR3 has 14 residues. J was trimmed by 4 bases and V by 3 bases; bases with no gene match: 3. Per the germline V gene, CDR1 is MGHRA and CDR2 is YSYEKL. In DNA form, the CDR3 reads TGCGCCAGCAGCCAGCCAGCGGGAGGAGAGACCCAGTACTTC. Translated, it gives CASSQPAGGETQYF.

The gene calls are TRBV9 and TRBJ2-2; D perhaps matches TRBD1 (6 bases). Trimming pared 0 bases from V and 4 bases from J, leaving 7 bases between. CDR1 is SGDLS, CDR2 YYNGEE, per germline. The length of the CDR3 is 14 residues. The CDR3 region is CASSVGGGTGELFF. Written as DNA, the CDR3 is TGTGCCAGCAGCGTAGGAGGGGGCACCGGGGAGCTGTTTTTT.

The chain recombines TRBV7-2 with TRBJ1-2; TRBD1 matches at 8 bases. Germline V gene data show CDR1 as SGHTA and CDR2 as FQGNSA. The V segment lost 3 bases and the J segment 4 bases; nucleotides outside the gene matches: 4. This CDR3 has 14 residues. CDR3 sequence: CASSLDRVVYGYTF. In DNA, the CDR3 is TGTGCCAGCAGCTTGGACAGGGTGGTCTATGGCTACACCTTC.

The V and J genes are TRBV28 and TRBJ1-4; 7 nucleotides align to TRBD1. V lost 3 bases, J lost 7 bases, and 5 bases stayed unmatched. The CDR3 loop spans 14 amino acids. CDR1 MDHEN and CDR2 SYDVKM come from the germline V gene. The CDR3 DNA reads as TGTGCCAGCAGTTTCAGAGGGGGCGGTGAAAAACTGTTTTTT. Protein: CASSFRGGGEKLFF.

V and J are TRBV14 and TRBJ2-1, with a weak D call TRBD2 (5 bases). The CDR3 loop spans 15 amino acids. The germline V and J ends were trimmed by 1 base and 1 base, with 8 bases remaining between them. Germline CDR1 and CDR2: SGHDN and FVKESK. The CDR3 here is CASSQAGWSYNEQFF. Here the CDR3 DNA reads TGTGCCAGCAGCCAAGCGGGATGGTCCTACAATGAGCAGTTCTTC.

This clone was seen a handful of times. The rearrangement uses TRBV2 and TRBJ2-7; D is possibly TRBD1 (7 bases). Per the germline V gene, CDR1 is SNHLY and CDR2 is FYNNEI. V shed 6 bases and J shed 5 bases, with 20 bases lying between them. This CDR3 has 15 amino acids. In DNA, the CDR3 is TGTGCCAGCAGCGATTACGACAGGGCGGGAAACGAGCAGTACTTC. The encoded protein is CASSDYDRAGNEQYF.

This clone was seen only a few times. The same CDR3 also results from other DNA sequences found in this sample. The CDR3 loop is CASSFQGNYGYTF. The CDR3 coding sequence is TGTGCCAGCAGTTTCCAGGGGAACTATGGCTACACCTTC. J is TRBJ1-2 and V is TRBV12-3 or TRBV12-4; maybe TRBD1 (6 bases). CDR3 length: 13 amino acids. V lost 3 bases and J lost 2, with 7 bases in between.

The chain employs TRBV7-9 and TRBJ1-1, with 8 bases that match TRBD1. Losses at the gene ends were 5 bases for V and 8 bases for J; bases not matched to a gene: 13. Germline V gene data show CDR1 as SEHNR and CDR2 as FQNEAQ (reference sequence). The CDR3 consists of 15 residues. The DNA for the CDR3 is TGTGCCAGCAGCCCCTCTCCAGTCACAGGGGGGGAAGCTTTCTTT. Translating gives CASSPSPVTGGEAFF.

The CDR3, as DNA: TGTGCCAGCAGCTTAGTATCTCGTCCCCAAGAGACCCAGTACTTC. Protein: CASSLVSRPQETQYF. The chain employs TRBV7-2 and TRBJ2-5; no definite D call. The CDR3 spans 15 residues. Germline V gene data show CDR1 as SGHTA and CDR2 as FQGNSA. V shed 1 base and J shed 1 base, with 10 bases lying between them. The full variable domain, its missing parts supplied by reference TRBV7-2 and TRBJ2-5, is GAGVSQSPSNKVTEKGKDVELRCDPISGHTALYWYRQSLGQGLEFLIYFQGNSAPDKSGLPSDRFSAERTGGSVSTLTIQRTQQEDSAVYLCASSLVSRPQETQYFGPGTRLLVL.

The rearrangement uses TRBV21-1 and TRBJ1-4; the table names TRBD1, a call not compared with the DNA. TRBV21-1 is labeled a pseudogene. The CDR3 covers 19 residues. Written as DNA, the CDR3 is TGTGCCAGCAGCAAATGCGGGACAGGGGGCGCGAGGGCTAATGAAAAACTGTTTTTT. Protein product: CASSKCGTGGARANEKLFF.

The V call is TRBV5-6, the J call TRBJ2-3; TRBD2 might be the D (5 bases). This CDR3 region has 15 residues. V lost 4 bases to trimming and J lost 1 base, with 13 bases between them. The germline gives CDR1 SGHDT, CDR2 YYEEEE. DNA of the CDR3: TGTGCCAGCAGCCTTGGCGGGCCCCGCACAGATACGCAGTATTTT. The encoded protein is CASSLGGPRTDTQYF.

V and J are TRBV7-3 and TRBJ2-1, with D perhaps TRBD1 (6 bases). The CDR3 totals 11 residues. Germline CDR1 and CDR2: SGHTA and FQGTGA. Trimming removed 3 bases from V and 10 bases from J, with 7 bases in between. In nucleotides, the CDR3 is TGTGCCAGCAGCTTCGGGACAGAGCAGTTCTTC. The encoded protein is CASSFGTEQFF.

The chain employs TRBV9 and TRBJ1-1; the match to TRBD1 covers 7 bases. The CDR3 length is 15 residues. In germline, CDR1 is SGDLS, CDR2 YYNGEE. Trimming removed 2 bases from V and 3 bases from J; junction bases left unmatched: 7. The CDR3 bases are TGTGCCAGCAGCGTCCGAGTTGACAGGGACACTGAAGCTTTCTTT. Amino acids: CASSVRVDRDTEAFF. The entire variable domain, with the rest obtained from reference TRBV9 and TRBJ1-1, is as follows: DSGVTQTPKHLITATGQRVTLRCSPRSGDLSVYWYQQSLDQGLQFLIQYYNGEERAKGNILERFSAQQFPDLHSELNLSSLELGDSALYFCASSVRVDRDTEAFFGQGTRLTVV.

The chain has TRBV7-9 and TRBJ1-1, with unresolved D. The CDR3 is made up of 15 amino acids. Germline CDR1 SEHNR, CDR2 FQNEAQ (reference sequence). V shed 5 bases and J shed 5 bases, with 18 bases lying between them. CDR3 in amino acids: CASSSLEWFNTEAFF. The CDR3 region has the DNA TGTGCCAGCAGCAGCCTAGAGTGGTTTAATACTGAAGCTTTCTTT. Based on the CDR3 plus reference TRBV7-9 and TRBJ1-1, the full variable domain is DTGVSQNPRHKITKRGQNVTFRCDPISEHNRLYWYRQTLGQGPEFLTYFQNEAQLEKSRLLSDRFSAERPKGSFSTLEIQRTEQGDSAMYLCASSSLEWFNTEAFFGQGTRLTVV.

This clone has a handful of counts. The rearrangement uses TRBV6-5 and TRBJ2-7, with 8 nucleotides matching TRBD1. CDR3 size: 14 residues. CDR1 is MNHEY, CDR2 SVGAGI, per germline. V lost 5 bases and J lost 6; bases outside the gene matches: 9. The DNA for the CDR3 is TGTGCCAGCAGTCCATCCCTCACAGGGGGCGAGCAGTACTTC. Translated, it gives CASSPSLTGGEQYF.

The V call is TRBV7-3, the J call TRBJ1-3; D unresolved. Germline V gene sequence: CDR1 SGHTA, CDR2 FQGTGA. This CDR3 spans 15 amino acids. Trimming removed 2 bases from V and 0 bases from J, with 8 bases in between. CDR3 nucleotide sequence: TGTGCCAGCAGCTTAGCTGGCAACTCTGGAAACACCATATATTTT. Its translation is CASSLAGNSGNTIYF.

The CDR3 DNA reads as TGTGCCAGCAGCTTCGACAGGGCGGAGGGCTACACCTTC. It yields the protein CASSFDRAEGYTF. This chain links TRBV13 with TRBJ1-2, with TRBD1 identical over 7 bases. CDR3 length: 13 residues. CDR1 is PRHDT, CDR2 FYEKMQ, per germline (reference sequence). Germline trimming cut 3 bases from V and 8 bases from J; bases unmatched to any gene: 6.

The chain joins TRBV30 to TRBJ1-4, with TRBD1 identical over 8 bases. This CDR3 spans 18 amino acids. CDR1 GTSNPN and CDR2 SVGIG come from the germline V gene (reference sequence). After removal of 2 bases from V and 6 bases from J, the junction contained 17 bases not matched to a gene. In DNA, the CDR3 is TGTGCCTGGAGTCTTAAACAGGGGGGAGTACGGGATGATGAAAAACTGTTTTTT. Its translation is CAWSLKQGGVRDDEKLFF.

The V and J genes are TRBV6-4 and TRBJ1-5, with D possibly matching TRBD1 (5 bases). The CDR3 loop spans 18 amino acids. Germline CDR1 and CDR2: MRHNA and SNTAGT. V was clipped by 7 bases and J by 0 bases, with 22 bases between them. CDR3 loop: CASTHEIIRGCSNQPQHF. CDR3 bases: TGTGCCAGCACGCACGAAATAATTCGGGGGTGTAGCAATCAGCCCCAGCATTTT.

This chain uses TRBV5-6 with TRBJ2-6; TRBD1 matches at 9 bases. The CDR3 length is 18 residues. Trimming cost V 7 bases and J 1 base; bases outside gene matches: 12. Germline CDR1 is SGHDT and CDR2 is YYEEEE. The DNA for the CDR3 is TGTGCCAGCGAGCAAACCGGGACAGGGAGGTCTGGGGCCAACGTCCTGACTTTC. This codes for CASEQTGTGRSGANVLTF. Variable domain in full (rest from reference TRBV5-6 and TRBJ2-6): DAGVTQSPTHLIKTRGQQVTLRCSPKSGHDTVSWYQQALGQGPQFIFQYYEEEERQRGNFPDRFSGHQFPNYSSELNVNALLLGDSALYLCASEQTGTGRSGANVLTFGAGSRLTVL.

The chain recombines TRBV29-1 with TRBJ2-1, with D possibly TRBD2 on 6 matching bases. The CDR3 totals 18 residues. Trimming pared 4 bases from V and 0 bases from J, leaving 22 bases between. Germline CDR1 reads SQVTM; CDR2 reads ANQGSEA. The CDR3 region is CSVVVLSGLPSSYNEQFF. The CDR3 nucleotides read TGCAGCGTTGTCGTTCTTTCGGGACTCCCGAGCTCCTACAATGAGCAGTTCTTC.

The CDR3: CASSSAGETYGYTF. CDR3 nucleotide sequence: TGTGCCAGCAGTTCAGCAGGGGAGACTTATGGCTACACCTTC. The chain employs TRBV6-2 or TRBV6-3 and TRBJ1-2; possibly TRBD1 for D (6 bases). The CDR3 has 14 residues. The V end was cut by 4 bases, the J end by 5 bases, with 14 bases between. In germline, CDR1 is MNHEY, CDR2 SVGEGT.

The J gene is TRBJ2-1, the V gene TRBV19, with D possibly TRBD2 on 5 matching bases. CDR1 and CDR2 from the germline V gene are LNHDA and SQIVND (reference sequence). The CDR3 is 17 amino acids. Trimming shortened V by 5 bases and J by 1 base, and 18 bases separated the two germline ends. The CDR3 sequence is CASSPYPSGVSYNEQFF. The CDR3 region has the DNA TGTGCCAGTAGTCCTTACCCCAGCGGAGTTTCCTACAATGAGCAGTTCTTC.

The chain combines TRBV7-2 with TRBJ2-3; a possible D gene is TRBD2 (6 bases). The CDR3 runs 19 residues. Germline V gene lookup returns CDR1 SGHTA and CDR2 FQGNSA. Trimming pared 4 bases from V and 3 bases from J, leaving 26 bases between. CDR3 sequence reads: CASSSPTGLREIWTDTQYF. The CDR3 DNA is TGTGCCAGCAGCTCCCCCACCGGTCTACGGGAGATCTGGACAGATACGCAGTATTTT.

The V call is TRBV18, the J call TRBJ1-1; D not resolved. The length of the CDR3 is 15 residues. The V and J ends lost 2 bases and 0 bases respectively, with 10 bases between them. Germline CDR1 and CDR2: KGHSH and LQKENI. In DNA form, the CDR3 reads TGTGCCAGCTCACCAAGGCCAGGTCTGAACACTGAAGCTTTCTTT. Translation: CASSPRPGLNTEAFF.